The source of this T cell receptor beta chain is a study of beta chain features in type 1 diabetes. Overall study results and limits: Type 1 diabetes patients showed a moderate but significant shortening of TCRB CDR3s in all four CD4+ subsets.

This clone was counted a few times. Its target is unknown. Every single donor gave one heparinised blood draw, and these averaged around 110 mL. Purities over 95% were achieved in all sorted populations. Expressed TCRB transcripts were sequenced, since all the RNA that had been isolated was reverse transcribed. Assay used: immunoSEQ multiplex PCR; TCRdb lists only in-frame clones, some missing. Of 600,000 to 700,000 clones in the sample, around an eighth were seen once. Sequenced material: naive CD4+ T cells from blood. This TCR came from a man between 25 and 39 years old with type 1 diabetes.

The CDR3 region is CASSWDREGEQYF. The CDR3 region has the DNA TGTGCCAGCAGCTGGGACAGGGAGGGCGAGCAGTACTTC. J is TRBJ2-7 and V is TRBV27, with TRBD1 matching 9 bases. Germline V gives CDR1 MNHEY, CDR2 SMNVEV (reference sequence). The CDR3 extends over 13 amino acids. Trimming at V came to 6 bases and at J to 6 bases, leaving 6 bases not matched to a gene.